The rows below give T cell receptor beta chains drawn from one sample of a study of blood T cell repertoires in COVID-19. The repertoire was sequenced with immunoSEQ multiplex PCR; TCRdb's copy has only in-frame clones and lacks some. This sample carries more than 75,000 clones, approximately 84% of them seen once, and the ten largest clones take 12%. The specimen was peripheral blood. Receptors were obtained from a human donor in a cohort sampled during active COVID-19. Each CDR3 is given without its conserved first and last residue. Each record gives: J gene, V gene, CDR3 protein.

>TRBJ1-5|TRBV30
AWTPPGRGGGQPQH
>TRBJ2-2|TRBV5-1
ASSQRPQGTGGELF
>TRBJ1-5|TRBV6-5
ASNLDSFNQPQH
>TRBJ2-1|TRBV29-1
SVEVWDSRYNEQF
>TRBJ1-2|TRBV4-1
ASSQPTRGNYYGYT
>TRBJ2-7|TRBV3-1/TRBV3-2
ASSRDSGVSSYEQY
>TRBJ1-3|TRBV6-2/TRBV6-3
ASSRDTGNTIY
>TRBJ1-3|TRBV19
ASSTGTGRGNTIY
>TRBJ1-4|TRBV6-2/TRBV6-3
ASSPGGTGREKLF
>TRBJ2-7|TRBV5-1
ASSLGTGVAYEQY
>TRBJ2-7|TRBV24-1
ATSDQRLGSEQY
>TRBJ2-3|TRBV9
ASSTAKGQGSPVGTQY